This TCR beta chain was obtained from a study of prognosis after radiotherapy for stage I lung cancer. This clonotype was detected ten times or more. With two-round multiplex PCR, TCR beta CDR3 sequences were amplified from genomic DNA. First-round PCR, the initial amplification, used primers specific to each TRBV and TRBJ gene. A single record per CDR3 protein comes from TCRdb applying MiXCR to the multiplex PCR reads. The sample has about 20,000 distinct CDR3 sequences; about 40% are singletons. The CDR3 extends over 15 amino acids. V was shortened by 7 bases and J by 4 bases, with 16 bases between the two germline ends. CDR1 LNHDA and CDR2 SQIVND come from the germline V gene (reference sequence).

V is TRBV19 and J is TRBJ2-2; either TRBD1 or TRBD2 may fit D (5 bases each). The sequencing used PBMCs, collected before or after stereotactic body radiation therapy (not recorded which). The TCR comes from a donor over 45 with non-small cell lung cancer. CDR3 in amino acids: CASTPGRLITGELFF. DNA for the CDR3: TGTGCCAGTACCCCGGGACGGTTAATCACCGGGGAGCTGTTTTTT.